This T cell receptor beta chain is from a study of blood T cell repertoires in COVID-19. For the study at large: Some COVID-19 samples were acute and others convalescent; all came from the United States, Italy and Spain. T cells, B-cell-depleted T cells, or PBMCs supplied cDNA or gDNA.

Original analysis: How many nucleated cells were present was estimated from reference gene primer amplification. Only in-frame clones appear in the TCRdb table, and some are missing; sequencing was by immunoSEQ multiplex PCR. V, J and clone size derive from that table, while D and trimming were established from the DNA sequence. The sample holds 360,000 or so clones, nearly 90% seen once. V lost 4 bases to trimming and J lost 4 bases, with 13 bases between them. CDR1 and CDR2 (germline): LGHNA, YNFKEQ. The CDR3 covers 14 residues. The clonotype was recovered from a man between 18 and 35 years old with active or convalescent COVID-19. What was sequenced was peripheral blood. The V call is TRBV4-2, the J call TRBJ1-1, with D uncertain. The CDR3 bases are TGTGCCAGCAGCCCCTCGGGGATGGGCACTGAAGCTTTCTTT. The encoded protein is CASSPSGMGTEAFF.